This entry features one T cell receptor (beta chain) sequence. The antigen remains undetermined. This record comes from a study of T cell responses to AZD1222 COVID-19 vaccine. Only in-frame clones appear in the TCRdb table, and some are missing; sequencing was by immunoSEQ multiplex PCR. Of over 150,000 clones listed, approximately 90% are singletons. Study outcomes and limitations: Clonal diversity was possibly underestimated, and white British individuals and females predominated among donors. Variant regions that are unmutated are reportedly the target of nearly half of spike-specific TCRs. Among those given AZD1222, only five or six were seropositive at baseline. Sampling captured repertoires only after the peak T cell response.

The sample was peripheral blood, taken 28 days after the second AZD1222 dose. This clonotype was obtained from an adult who received the AZD1222 COVID-19 vaccine.

This chain's CDR3 is CASSGGGQGSYEQYF. As DNA, the CDR3 is TGTGCCAGCTCCGGGGGGGGACAGGGGTCCTACGAGCAGTACTTC. The chain combines TRBV18 with TRBJ2-7; 10 nucleotides agree with TRBD1. The germline CDR1 and CDR2 sequences are KGHSH and LQKENI. After removal of 6 bases from V and 1 base from J, the junction contained 6 bases not matched to a gene. CDR3 size: 15 residues.